Described below is a single T cell receptor (beta chain) sequence and its context. The sample originates from a study of radiotherapy plus CTLA-4 blockade in lung cancer. Trimming removed 2 bases from V and 7 bases from J; junction bases left unmatched: 8. Germline V gene sequence: CDR1 LGHNA, CDR2 YNFKEQ. This CDR3 is 17 amino acids long. Using immunoSEQ multiplex PCR, the repertoire was profiled, and TCRdb retains in-frame clones only, with some absent. This sample has approximately 41,000 clones, with 60% to 80% found just once. The sample in question was peripheral blood, obtained from a patient treated with radiotherapy plus ipilimumab. This TCR was recovered from a human donor with non-small cell lung cancer who had stable disease on radiotherapy plus ipilimumab. The V and J genes are TRBV4-2 and TRBJ2-1; 13 bases line up with TRBD2. CDR3: CASSQSRLAGGTNEQFF. In nucleotides, the CDR3 is TGTGCCAGCAGCCAATCCAGACTAGCGGGGGGCACGAATGAGCAGTTCTTC.